The TCR beta chain described here comes from a study of tumour-infiltrating T cells in Burkitt lymphoma. Study information: Repertoire clonality predicted overall and progression-free survival.

Trimming removed 3 bases at V and 5 bases at J, with 11 bases between. The CDR3 is made up of 13 amino acids. Germline V lookup: CDR1 LNHDA, CDR2 SQIVND (reference sequence). Profiling relied on immunoSEQ multiplex PCR, and the TCRdb table lists in-frame clones only, not all of them. The sample comprises around 5,000 clones, around 25% of which are singletons, and more than 25% rests with the top ten. The rearrangement links TRBV19 to TRBJ2-7, with D perhaps given as TRBD1 or TRBD2 (5 bases each). This TCR derives from a human donor with diffuse large B-cell lymphoma. The sample taken for sequencing was tumor tissue. CDR3 sequence (DNA): TGTGCCAGTAGTATGGGGGTGGCCAACGAGCAGTACTTC. This encodes CASSMGVANEQYF.